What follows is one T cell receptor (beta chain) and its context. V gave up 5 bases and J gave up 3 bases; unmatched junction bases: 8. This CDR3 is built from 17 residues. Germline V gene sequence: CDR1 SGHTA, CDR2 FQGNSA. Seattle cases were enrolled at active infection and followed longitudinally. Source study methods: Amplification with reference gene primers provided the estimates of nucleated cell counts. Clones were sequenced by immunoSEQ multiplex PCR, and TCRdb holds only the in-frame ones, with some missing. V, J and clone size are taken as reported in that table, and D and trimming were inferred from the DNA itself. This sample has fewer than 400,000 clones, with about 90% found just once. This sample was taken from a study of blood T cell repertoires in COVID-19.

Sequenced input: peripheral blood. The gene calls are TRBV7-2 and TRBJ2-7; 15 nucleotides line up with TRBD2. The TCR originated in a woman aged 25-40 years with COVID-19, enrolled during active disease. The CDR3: CASSATGLAGGYYEQYF. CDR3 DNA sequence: TGTGCCAGCAGCGCGACGGGACTAGCGGGGGGCTACTACGAGCAGTACTTC.